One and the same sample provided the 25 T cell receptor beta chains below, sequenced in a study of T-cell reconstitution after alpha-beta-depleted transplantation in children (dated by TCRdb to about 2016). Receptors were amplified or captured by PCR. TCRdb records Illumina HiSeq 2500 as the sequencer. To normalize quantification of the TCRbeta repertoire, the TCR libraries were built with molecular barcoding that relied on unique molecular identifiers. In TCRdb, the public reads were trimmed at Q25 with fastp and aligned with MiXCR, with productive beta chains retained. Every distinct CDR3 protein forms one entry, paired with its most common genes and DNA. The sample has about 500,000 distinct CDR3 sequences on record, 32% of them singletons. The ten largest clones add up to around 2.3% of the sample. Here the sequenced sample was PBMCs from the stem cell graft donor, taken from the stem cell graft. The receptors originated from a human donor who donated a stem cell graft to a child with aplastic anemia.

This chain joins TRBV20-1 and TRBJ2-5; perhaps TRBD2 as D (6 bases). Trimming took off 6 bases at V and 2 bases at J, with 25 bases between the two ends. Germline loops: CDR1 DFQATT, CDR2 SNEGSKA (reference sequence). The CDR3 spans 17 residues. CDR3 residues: CSAKGVADDPIQETQYF. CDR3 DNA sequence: TGCAGTGCGAAGGGAGTAGCGGACGACCCTATTCAAGAGACCCAGTACTTC.

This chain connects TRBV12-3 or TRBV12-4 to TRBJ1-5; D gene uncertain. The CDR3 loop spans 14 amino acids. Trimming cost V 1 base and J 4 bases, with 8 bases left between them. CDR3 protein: CASSLGGLNQPQHF. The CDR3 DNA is TGTGCCAGCAGTTTAGGCGGGCTGAATCAGCCCCAGCATTTT.

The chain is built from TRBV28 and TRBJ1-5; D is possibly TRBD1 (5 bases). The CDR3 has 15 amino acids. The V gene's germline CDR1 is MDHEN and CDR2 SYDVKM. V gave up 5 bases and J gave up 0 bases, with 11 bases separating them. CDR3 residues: CASSLFTGSNQPQHF. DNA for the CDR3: TGTGCCAGCAGTCTCTTCACAGGTAGCAATCAGCCCCAGCATTTT. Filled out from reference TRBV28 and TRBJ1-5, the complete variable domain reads DVKVTQSSRYLVKRTGEKVFLECVQDMDHENMFWYRQDPGLGLRLIYFSYDVKMKEKGDIPEGYSVSREKKERFSLILESASTNQTSMYLCASSLFTGSNQPQHFGDGTRLSIL.

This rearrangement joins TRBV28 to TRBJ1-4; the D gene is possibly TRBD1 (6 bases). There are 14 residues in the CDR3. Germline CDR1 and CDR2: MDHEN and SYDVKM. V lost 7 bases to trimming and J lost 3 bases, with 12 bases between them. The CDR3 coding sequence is TGTGCCAGCACCTGGGACACCCCTAATGAAAAACTGTTTTTT. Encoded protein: CASTWDTPNEKLFF.

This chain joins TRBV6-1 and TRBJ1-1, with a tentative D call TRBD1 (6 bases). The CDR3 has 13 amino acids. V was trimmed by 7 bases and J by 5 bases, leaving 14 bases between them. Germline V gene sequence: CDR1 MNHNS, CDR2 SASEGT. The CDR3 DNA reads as TGTGCCAGCACCAAAGAGGGGGGAACTGAAGCTTTCTTT. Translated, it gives CASTKEGGTEAFF.

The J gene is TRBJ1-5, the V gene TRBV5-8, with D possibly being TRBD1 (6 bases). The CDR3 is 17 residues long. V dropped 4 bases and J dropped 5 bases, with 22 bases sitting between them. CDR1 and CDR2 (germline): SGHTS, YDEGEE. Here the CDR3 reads CASSRKSYRVTDQPQHF. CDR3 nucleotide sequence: TGTGCCAGCAGCAGGAAATCCTACAGGGTGACAGATCAGCCCCAGCATTTT.

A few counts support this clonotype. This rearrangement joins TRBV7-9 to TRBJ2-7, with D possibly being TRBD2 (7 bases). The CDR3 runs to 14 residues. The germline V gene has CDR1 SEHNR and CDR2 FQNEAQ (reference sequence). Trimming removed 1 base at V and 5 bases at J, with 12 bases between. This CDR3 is CASSLVPGGNEQYF. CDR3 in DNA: TGTGCCAGCAGCTTAGTGCCGGGGGGCAACGAGCAGTACTTC.

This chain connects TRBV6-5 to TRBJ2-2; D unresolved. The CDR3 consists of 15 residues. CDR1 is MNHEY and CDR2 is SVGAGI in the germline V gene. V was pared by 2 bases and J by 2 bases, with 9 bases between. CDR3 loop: CASSYGRPNTGELFF. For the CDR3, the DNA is TGTGCCAGCAGTTACGGCAGACCTAACACCGGGGAGCTGTTTTTT.

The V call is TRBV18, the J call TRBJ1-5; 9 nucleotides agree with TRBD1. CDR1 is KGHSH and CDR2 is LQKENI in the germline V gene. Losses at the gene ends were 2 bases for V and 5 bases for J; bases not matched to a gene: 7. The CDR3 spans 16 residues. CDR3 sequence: CASSPISGTGYQPQHF. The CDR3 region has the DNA TGTGCCAGCTCACCAATATCCGGGACAGGGTATCAGCCCCAGCATTTT.

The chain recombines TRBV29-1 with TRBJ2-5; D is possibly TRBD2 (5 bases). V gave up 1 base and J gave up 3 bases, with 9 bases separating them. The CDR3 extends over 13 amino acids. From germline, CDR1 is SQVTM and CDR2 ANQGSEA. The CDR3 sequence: CSVEVRAKETQYF. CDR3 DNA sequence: TGCAGCGTTGAAGTGAGGGCCAAAGAGACCCAGTACTTC.

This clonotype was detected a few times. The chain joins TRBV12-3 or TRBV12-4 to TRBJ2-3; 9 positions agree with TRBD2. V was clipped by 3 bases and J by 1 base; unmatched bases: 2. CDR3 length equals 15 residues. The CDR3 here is CASSFSGSGTDTQYF. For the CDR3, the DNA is TGTGCCAGCAGTTTTAGCGGGAGTGGCACAGATACGCAGTATTTT.

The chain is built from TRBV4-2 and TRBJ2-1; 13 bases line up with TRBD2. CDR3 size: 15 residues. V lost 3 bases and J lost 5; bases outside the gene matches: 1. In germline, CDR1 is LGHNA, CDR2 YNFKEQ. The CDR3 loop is CASSQGLAGNNEQFF. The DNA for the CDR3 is TGTGCCAGCAGCCAGGGACTAGCGGGAAACAATGAGCAGTTCTTC.

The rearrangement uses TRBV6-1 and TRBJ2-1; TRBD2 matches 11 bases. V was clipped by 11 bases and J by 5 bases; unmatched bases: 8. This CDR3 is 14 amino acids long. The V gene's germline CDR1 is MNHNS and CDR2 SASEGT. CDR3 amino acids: CACSTSGNHNEQFF. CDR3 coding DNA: TGTGCCTGCTCGACTAGCGGGAATCACAATGAGCAGTTCTTC.

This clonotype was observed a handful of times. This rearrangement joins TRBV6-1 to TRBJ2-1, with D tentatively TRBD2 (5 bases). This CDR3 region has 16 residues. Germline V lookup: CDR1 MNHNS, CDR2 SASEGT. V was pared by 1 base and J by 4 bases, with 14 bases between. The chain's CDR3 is CASSEGWQEVYNEQFF. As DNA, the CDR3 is TGTGCCAGCAGTGAAGGTTGGCAGGAGGTTTACAATGAGCAGTTCTTC.

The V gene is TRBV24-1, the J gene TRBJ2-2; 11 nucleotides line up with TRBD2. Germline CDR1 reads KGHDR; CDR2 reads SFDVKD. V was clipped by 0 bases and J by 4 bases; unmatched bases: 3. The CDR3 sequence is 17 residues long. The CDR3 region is CATSDLPGTSGTGELFF. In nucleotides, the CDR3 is TGTGCCACCAGTGATTTGCCAGGGACTAGCGGCACCGGGGAGCTGTTTTTT.

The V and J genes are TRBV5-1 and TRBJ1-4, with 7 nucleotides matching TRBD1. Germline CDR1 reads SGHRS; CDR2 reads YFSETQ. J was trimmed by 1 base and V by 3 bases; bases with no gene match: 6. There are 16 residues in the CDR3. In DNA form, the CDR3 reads TGCGCCAGCAGCTCACGACAGGGAGGAACTAATGAAAAACTGTTTTTT. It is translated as CASSSRQGGTNEKLFF. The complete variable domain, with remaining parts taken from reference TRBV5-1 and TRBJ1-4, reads KAGVTQTPRYLIKTRGQQVTLSCSPISGHRSVSWYQQTPGQGLQFLFEYFSETQRNKGNFPGRFSGRQFSNSRSEMNVSTLELGDSALYLCASSSRQGGTNEKLFFGSGTQLSVL.

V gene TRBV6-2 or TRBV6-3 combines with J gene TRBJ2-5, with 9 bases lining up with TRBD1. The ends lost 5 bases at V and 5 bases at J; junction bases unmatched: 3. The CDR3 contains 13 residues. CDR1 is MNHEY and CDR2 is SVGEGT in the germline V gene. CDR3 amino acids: CASSGGTGETQYF. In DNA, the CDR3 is TGTGCCAGCAGTGGAGGGACAGGGGAGACCCAGTACTTC.

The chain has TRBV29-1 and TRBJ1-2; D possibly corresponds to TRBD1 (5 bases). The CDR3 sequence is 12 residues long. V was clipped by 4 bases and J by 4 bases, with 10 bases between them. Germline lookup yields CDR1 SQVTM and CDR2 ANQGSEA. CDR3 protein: CSVGQPVYGYTF. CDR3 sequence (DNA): TGCAGCGTTGGACAGCCAGTCTATGGCTACACCTTC.

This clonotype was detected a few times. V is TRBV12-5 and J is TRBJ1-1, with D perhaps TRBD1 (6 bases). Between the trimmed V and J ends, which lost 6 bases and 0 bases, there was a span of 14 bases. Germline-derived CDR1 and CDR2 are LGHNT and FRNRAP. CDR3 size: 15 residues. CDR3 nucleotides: TGTGCTAGTGGCTCTAAAGGGGGTCTGAACACTGAAGCTTTCTTT. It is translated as CASGSKGGLNTEAFF.

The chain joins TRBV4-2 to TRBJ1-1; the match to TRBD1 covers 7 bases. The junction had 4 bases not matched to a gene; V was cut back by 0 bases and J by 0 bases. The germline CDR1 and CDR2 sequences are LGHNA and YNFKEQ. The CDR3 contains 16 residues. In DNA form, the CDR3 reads TGTGCCAGCAGCCAAGATAGCGGACAGGTGAACACTGAAGCTTTCTTT. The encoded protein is CASSQDSGQVNTEAFF.

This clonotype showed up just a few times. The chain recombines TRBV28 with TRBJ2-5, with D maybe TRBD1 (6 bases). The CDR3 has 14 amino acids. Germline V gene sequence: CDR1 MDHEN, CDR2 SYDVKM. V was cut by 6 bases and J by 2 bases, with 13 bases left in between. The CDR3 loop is CASRSTGRQETQYF. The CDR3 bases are TGTGCCAGCAGGTCGACAGGTAGACAAGAGACCCAGTACTTC.

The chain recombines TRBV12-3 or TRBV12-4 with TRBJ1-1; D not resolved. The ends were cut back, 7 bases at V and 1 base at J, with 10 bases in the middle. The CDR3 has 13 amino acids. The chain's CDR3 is CASTYVGNTEAFF. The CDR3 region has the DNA TGTGCCAGCACGTATGTCGGGAACACTGAAGCTTTCTTT.

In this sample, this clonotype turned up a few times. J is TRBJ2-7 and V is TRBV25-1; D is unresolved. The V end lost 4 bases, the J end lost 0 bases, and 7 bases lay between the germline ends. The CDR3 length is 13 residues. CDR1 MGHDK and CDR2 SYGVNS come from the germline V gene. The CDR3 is CASSGTVSYEQYF. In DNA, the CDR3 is TGTGCCAGCAGTGGTACAGTCTCCTACGAGCAGTACTTC.

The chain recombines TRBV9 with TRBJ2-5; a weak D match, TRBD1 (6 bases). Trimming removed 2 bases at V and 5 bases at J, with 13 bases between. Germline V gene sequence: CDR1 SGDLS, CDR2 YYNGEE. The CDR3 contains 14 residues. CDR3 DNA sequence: TGTGCCAGCAGCGTGGGACAAGAGGTGGAGACCCAGTACTTC. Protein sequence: CASSVGQEVETQYF.

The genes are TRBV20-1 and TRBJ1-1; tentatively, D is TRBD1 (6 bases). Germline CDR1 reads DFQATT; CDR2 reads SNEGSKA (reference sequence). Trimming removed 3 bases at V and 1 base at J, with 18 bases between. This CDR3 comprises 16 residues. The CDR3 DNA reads TGCAGTGCTAGTATGCTCACGCGGACAGCGAACACTGAAGCTTTCTTT. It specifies CSASMLTRTANTEAFF.